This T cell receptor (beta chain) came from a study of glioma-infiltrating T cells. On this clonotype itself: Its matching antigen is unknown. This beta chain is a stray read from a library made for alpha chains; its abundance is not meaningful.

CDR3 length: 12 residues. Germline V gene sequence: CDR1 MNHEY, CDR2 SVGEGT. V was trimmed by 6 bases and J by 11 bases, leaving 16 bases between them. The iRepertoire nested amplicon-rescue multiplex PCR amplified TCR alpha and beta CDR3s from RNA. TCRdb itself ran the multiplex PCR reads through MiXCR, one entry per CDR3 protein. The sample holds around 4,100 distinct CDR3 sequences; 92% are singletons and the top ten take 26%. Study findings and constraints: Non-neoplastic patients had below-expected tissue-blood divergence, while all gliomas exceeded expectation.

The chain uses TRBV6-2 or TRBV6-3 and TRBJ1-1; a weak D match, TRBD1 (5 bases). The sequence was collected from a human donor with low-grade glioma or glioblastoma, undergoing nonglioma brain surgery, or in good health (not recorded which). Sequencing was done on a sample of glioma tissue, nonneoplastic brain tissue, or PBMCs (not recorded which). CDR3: CASSPGPQAAFF. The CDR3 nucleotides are TGTGCCAGCAGCCCGGGACCCCAGGCTGCTTTCTTT.